The rows below give T cell receptor beta chains drawn from one sample of a study of blood T cell repertoires in COVID-19. Clones were sequenced by immunoSEQ multiplex PCR, and TCRdb holds only the in-frame ones, with some missing. The data contain about 280,000 clones, approximately 86% of them singletons. The sample taken for sequencing was peripheral blood. The receptors originated from a man between 18 and 35 years old with active or convalescent COVID-19. Both conserved end residues are part of each CDR3. A D gene is named only where the DNA matches it firmly.

v_gene	d_gene	j_gene	CDR3aa	CDR3nt
TRBV9	-	TRBJ2-3	CASSGDHRGTDTQYF	TGTGCCAGCAGCGGCGACCACAGGGGCACAGATACGCAGTATTTT
TRBV29-1	-	TRBJ1-1	CSVDRPGRRGTEAFF	TGCAGCGTTGACCGACCGGGACGGAGGGGAACTGAAGCTTTCTTT
TRBV27	-	TRBJ1-6	CASSITGFFNSPLHF	TGTGCCAGCAGTATTACAGGTTTCTTTAATTCACCCCTCCACTTT
TRBV5-1	TRBD2	TRBJ2-1	CASSLGGGANWVEQFF	TGCGCCAGCAGCTTGGGCGGGGGGGCAAATTGGGTTGAGCAGTTCTTC
TRBV24-1	TRBD1	TRBJ2-1	CATSADRGAYNEQFF	TGTGCCACCAGTGCCGACAGGGGTGCCTACAATGAGCAGTTCTTC
TRBV4-1	TRBD1	TRBJ1-1	CASSQDWTGLTEAFF	TGCGCCAGCAGCCAAGATTGGACAGGGCTCACTGAAGCTTTCTTT
TRBV5-1	TRBD1	TRBJ2-3	CATRQGQSTDTQYF	TGCGCCACCAGACAGGGACAGAGCACAGATACGCAGTATTTT
TRBV5-1	TRBD1	TRBJ2-3	CASSLDRQGTDTQYF	TGCGCCAGCAGCTTGGATAGACAGGGTACAGATACGCAGTATTTT
TRBV12-3/TRBV12-4	-	TRBJ1-5	CASSFGSNQPQHF	TGTGCCAGCAGTTTCGGGAGCAATCAGCCCCAGCATTTT
TRBV19	TRBD1	TRBJ1-2	CATWTGGNPGYTF	TGTGCCACCTGGACAGGGGGGAATCCTGGCTACACCTTC